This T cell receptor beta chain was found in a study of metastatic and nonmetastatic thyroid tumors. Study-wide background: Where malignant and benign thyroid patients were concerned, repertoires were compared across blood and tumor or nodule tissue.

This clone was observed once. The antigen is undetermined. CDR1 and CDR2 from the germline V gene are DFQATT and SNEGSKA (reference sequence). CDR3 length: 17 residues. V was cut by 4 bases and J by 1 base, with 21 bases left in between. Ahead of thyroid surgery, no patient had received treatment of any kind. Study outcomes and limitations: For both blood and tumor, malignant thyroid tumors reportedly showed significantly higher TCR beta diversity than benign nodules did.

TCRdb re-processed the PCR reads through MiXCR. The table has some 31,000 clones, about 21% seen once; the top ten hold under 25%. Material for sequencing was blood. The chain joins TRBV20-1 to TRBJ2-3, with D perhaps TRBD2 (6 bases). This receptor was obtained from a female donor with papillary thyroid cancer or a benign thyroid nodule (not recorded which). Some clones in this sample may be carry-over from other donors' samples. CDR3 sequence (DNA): TGCAGTGCTATGGGACTCCCCGTCGTGGTCGGCACAGATACGCAGTATTTT. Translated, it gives CSAMGLPVVVGTDTQYF.